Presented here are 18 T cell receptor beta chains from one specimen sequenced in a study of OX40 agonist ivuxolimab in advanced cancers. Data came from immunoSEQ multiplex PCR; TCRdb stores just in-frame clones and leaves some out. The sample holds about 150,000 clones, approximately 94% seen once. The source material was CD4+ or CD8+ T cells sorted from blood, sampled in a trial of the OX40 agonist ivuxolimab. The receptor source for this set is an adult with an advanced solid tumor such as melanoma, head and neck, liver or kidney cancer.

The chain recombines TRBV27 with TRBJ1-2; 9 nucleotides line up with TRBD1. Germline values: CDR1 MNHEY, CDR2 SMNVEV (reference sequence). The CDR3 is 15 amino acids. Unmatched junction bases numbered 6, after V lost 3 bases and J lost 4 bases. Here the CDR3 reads CASSLAGTGSYGYTF. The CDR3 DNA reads TGTGCCAGCAGTTTGGCGGGGACAGGGAGCTATGGCTACACCTTC.

The CDR3 nucleotides read TGTGCCAGCAGGATTCCCGGGACAGGGGGATATGAGCAGTTCTTC. Translated, it gives CASRIPGTGGYEQFF. The chain combines TRBV11-2 with TRBJ2-1, with 11 bases matching TRBD1. Germline trimming cut 6 bases from V and 8 bases from J; bases unmatched to any gene: 9. Germline V CDR1 and CDR2: SGHAT, FQNNGV. CDR3 length: 15 residues.

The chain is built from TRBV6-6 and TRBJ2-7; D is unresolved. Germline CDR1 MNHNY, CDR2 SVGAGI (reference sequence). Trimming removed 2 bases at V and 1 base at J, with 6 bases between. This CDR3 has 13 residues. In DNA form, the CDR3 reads TGTGCCAGCAGTTACGGACCGTCCTACGAGCAGTACTTC. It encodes CASSYGPSYEQYF.

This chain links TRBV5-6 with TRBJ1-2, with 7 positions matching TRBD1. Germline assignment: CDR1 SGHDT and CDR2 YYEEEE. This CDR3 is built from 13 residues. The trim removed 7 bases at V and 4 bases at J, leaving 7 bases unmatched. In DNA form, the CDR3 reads TGTGCCAGCGGTTCAGGGGGTGGCTATGGCTACACCTTC. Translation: CASGSGGGYGYTF. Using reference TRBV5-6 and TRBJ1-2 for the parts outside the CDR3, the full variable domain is DAGVTQSPTHLIKTRGQQVTLRCSPKSGHDTVSWYQQALGQGPQFIFQYYEEEERQRGNFPDRFSGHQFPNYSSELNVNALLLGDSALYLCASGSGGGYGYTFGSGTRLTVV.

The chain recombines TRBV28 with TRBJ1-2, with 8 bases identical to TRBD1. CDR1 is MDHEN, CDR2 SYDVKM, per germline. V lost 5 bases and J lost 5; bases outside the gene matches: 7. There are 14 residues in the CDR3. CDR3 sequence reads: CASSASTGVYGYTF. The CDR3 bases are TGTGCCAGCAGTGCGTCGACAGGGGTTTATGGCTACACCTTC.

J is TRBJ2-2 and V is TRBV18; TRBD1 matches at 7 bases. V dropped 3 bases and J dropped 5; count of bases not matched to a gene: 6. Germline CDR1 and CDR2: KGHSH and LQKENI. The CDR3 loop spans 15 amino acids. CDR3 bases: TGTGCCAGCTCACCGAAGGGGGCAAGGACCGGGGAGCTGTTTTTT. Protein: CASSPKGARTGELFF.

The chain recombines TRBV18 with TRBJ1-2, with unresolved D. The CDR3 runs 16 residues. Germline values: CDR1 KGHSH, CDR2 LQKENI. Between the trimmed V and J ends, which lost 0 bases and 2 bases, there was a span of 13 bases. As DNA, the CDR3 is TGTGCCAGCTCACCACCGAGTGTTAGGGCCAACTATGGCTACACCTTC. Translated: CASSPPSVRANYGYTF.

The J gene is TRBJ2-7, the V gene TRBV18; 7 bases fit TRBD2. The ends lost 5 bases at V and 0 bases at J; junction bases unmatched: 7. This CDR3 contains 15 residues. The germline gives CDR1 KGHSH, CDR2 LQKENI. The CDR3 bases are TGTGCCAGCTCAGTAACTAGCGATAGCTCCTACGAGCAGTACTTC. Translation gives CASSVTSDSSYEQYF. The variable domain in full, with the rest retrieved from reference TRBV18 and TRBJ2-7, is NAGVMQNPRHLVRRRGQEARLRCSPMKGHSHVYWYRQLPEEGLKFMVYLQKENIIDESGMPKERFSAEFPKEGPSILRIQQVVRGDSAAYFCASSVTSDSSYEQYFGPGTRLTVT.

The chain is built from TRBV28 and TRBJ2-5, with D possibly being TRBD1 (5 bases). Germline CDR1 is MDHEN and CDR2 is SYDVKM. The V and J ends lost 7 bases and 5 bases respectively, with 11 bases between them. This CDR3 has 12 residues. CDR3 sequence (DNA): TGTGCCAGCAAAGCAGGGCTGGAGACCCAGTACTTC. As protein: CASKAGLETQYF.

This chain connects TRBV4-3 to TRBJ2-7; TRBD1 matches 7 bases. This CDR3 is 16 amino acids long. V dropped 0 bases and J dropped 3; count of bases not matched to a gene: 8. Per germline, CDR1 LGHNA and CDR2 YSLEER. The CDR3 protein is CASSQDLATGLYEQYF. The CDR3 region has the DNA TGCGCCAGCAGCCAAGACTTGGCGACAGGGCTCTACGAGCAGTACTTC.

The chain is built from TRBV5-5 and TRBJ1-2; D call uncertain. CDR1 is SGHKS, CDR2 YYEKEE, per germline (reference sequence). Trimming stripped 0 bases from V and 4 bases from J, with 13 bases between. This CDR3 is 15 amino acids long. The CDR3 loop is CASSLAAPLVYGYTF. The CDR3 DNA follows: TGTGCCAGCAGCTTGGCGGCACCTCTGGTCTATGGCTACACCTTC.

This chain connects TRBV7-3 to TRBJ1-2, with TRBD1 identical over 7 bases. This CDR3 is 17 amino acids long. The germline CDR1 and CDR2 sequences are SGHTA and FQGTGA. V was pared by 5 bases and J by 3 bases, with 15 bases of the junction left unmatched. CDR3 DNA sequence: TGTGCCAGCAGCCCCGACGCGGGACAGTCCAACCACTATGGCTACACCTTC. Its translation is CASSPDAGQSNHYGYTF. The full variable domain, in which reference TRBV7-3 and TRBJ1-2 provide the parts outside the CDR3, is GAGVSQTPSNKVTEKGKYVELRCDPISGHTALYWYRQSLGQGPEFLIYFQGTGAADDSGLPNDRFFAVRPEGSVSTLKIQRTERGDSAVYLCASSPDAGQSNHYGYTFGSGTRLTVV.

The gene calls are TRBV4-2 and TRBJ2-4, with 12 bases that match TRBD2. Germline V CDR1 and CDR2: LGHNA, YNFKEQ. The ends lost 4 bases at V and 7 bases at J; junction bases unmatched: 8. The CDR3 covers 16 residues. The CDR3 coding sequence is TGTGCCAGCAGCCCACTAGCGGGAGGCCGGGGGAACATTCAGTACTTC. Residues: CASSPLAGGRGNIQYF.

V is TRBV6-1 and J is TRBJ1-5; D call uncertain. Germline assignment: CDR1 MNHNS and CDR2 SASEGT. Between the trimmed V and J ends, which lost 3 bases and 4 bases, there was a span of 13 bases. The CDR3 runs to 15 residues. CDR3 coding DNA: TGTGCCAGCAGTGACGACCCTGGGCGAAATCAGCCCCAGCATTTT. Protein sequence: CASSDDPGRNQPQHF.

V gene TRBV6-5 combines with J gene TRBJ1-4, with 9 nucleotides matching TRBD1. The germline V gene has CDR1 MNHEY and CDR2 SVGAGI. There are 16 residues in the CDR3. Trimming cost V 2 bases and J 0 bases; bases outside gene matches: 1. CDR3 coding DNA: TGTGCCAGCAGTTACGACAGGGGGACAACTAATGAAAAACTGTTTTTT. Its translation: CASSYDRGTTNEKLFF.

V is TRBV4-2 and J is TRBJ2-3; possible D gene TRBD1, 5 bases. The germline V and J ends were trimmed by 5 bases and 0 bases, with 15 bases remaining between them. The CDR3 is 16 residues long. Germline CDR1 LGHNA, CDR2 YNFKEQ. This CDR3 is CASSSLGVASTDTQYF. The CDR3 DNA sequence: TGTGCCAGCAGCTCATTAGGGGTGGCTAGCACAGATACGCAGTATTTT.

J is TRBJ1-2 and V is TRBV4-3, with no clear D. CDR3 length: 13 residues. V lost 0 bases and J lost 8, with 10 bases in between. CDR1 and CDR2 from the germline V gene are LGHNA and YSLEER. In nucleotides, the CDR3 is TGCGCCAGCAGCCAAGATAGATATCGGGGCTACACCTTC. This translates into CASSQDRYRGYTF.

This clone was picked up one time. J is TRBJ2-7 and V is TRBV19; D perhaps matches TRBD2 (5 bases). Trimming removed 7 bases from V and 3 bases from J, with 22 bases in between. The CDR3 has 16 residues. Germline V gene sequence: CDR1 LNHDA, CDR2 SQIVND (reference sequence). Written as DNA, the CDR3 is TGTGCCAGTACCCTAAGGGCGGGCGGTAGATTCTACGAGCAGTACTTC. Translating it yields CASTLRAGGRFYEQYF.